The 11 T cell receptor beta chains in this list originate from one sample, sequenced in a study of CD8 T cells in Susac syndrome (dated by TCRdb to 2018 to 2020). The library was produced with the immunoSEQ multiplex PCR assay. RNA was extracted with the RNeasy kit and 0.5 to 1 ug was reverse transcribed using random hexamers. TCRdb redid the processing of the public reads, applying fastp at Q25 and MiXCR, and retained in-frame beta chains. One record per CDR3 amino acid sequence lists the most common genes and DNA. The sample data list around 200,000 distinct CDR3 sequences, and roughly 96% of these were observed just once. The top ten clones comprise approximately 0.094% of the sample. Source material: CD4+ T cells from PBMCs. Receptors were obtained from a human donor in good health.

The chain employs TRBV6-5 and TRBJ1-4; D is perhaps TRBD1 (6 bases). The germline V and J ends were trimmed by 0 bases and 10 bases, with 12 bases remaining between them. The CDR3 spans 14 residues. Per germline, CDR1 MNHEY and CDR2 SVGAGI. CDR3 DNA: TGTGCCAGCAGTTACTCCTCCGGGGGCGGAAAACTGTTTTTT. Translated, it gives CASSYSSGGGKLFF.

The rearrangement links TRBV29-1 to TRBJ2-3; 7 bases agree with TRBD1. Per the germline V gene, CDR1 is SQVTM and CDR2 is ANQGSEA. V dropped 5 bases and J dropped 0; count of bases not matched to a gene: 5. This CDR3 comprises 14 residues. CDR3 protein: CSVLGTESTDTQYF. DNA for the CDR3: TGCAGCGTTCTCGGGACAGAGAGCACAGATACGCAGTATTTT.

This chain connects TRBV11-1 to TRBJ1-1, with 8 bases fitting TRBD1. The CDR3 runs 13 residues. CDR1 is SGHAT, CDR2 FQDESV, per germline (reference sequence). With V trimmed by 4 bases and J by 4 bases, 2 bases remained unmatched. The CDR3 coding sequence is TGTGCCAGCAGCTCCGACAGGGGCACTGAAGCTTTCTTT. Amino acids: CASSSDRGTEAFF.

The chain links TRBV29-1 to TRBJ2-1; possibly TRBD1 for D (5 bases). V lost 7 bases, J lost 6 bases, and 19 bases lay in between. This CDR3 region has 14 residues. Germline assignment: CDR1 SQVTM and CDR2 ANQGSEA. CDR3 amino acids: CSGSNRNSVNEQFF. The CDR3 nucleotides read TGCAGCGGATCTAACAGGAATTCGGTCAATGAGCAGTTCTTC.

This chain joins TRBV3-1 and TRBJ2-3; D might be TRBD1 or TRBD2, each matching 6 bases. CDR3 length: 14 residues. Germline assignment: CDR1 LGHDT and CDR2 YNNKEL (reference sequence). The V end lost 1 base, the J end lost 6 bases, and 11 bases lay between the germline ends. The CDR3 loop is CASSQVRGVDTQYF. In nucleotides, the CDR3 is TGTGCCAGCAGCCAAGTAAGGGGGGTGGATACGCAGTATTTT.

This clonotype was seen just once. Written as DNA, the CDR3 is TGCAGTGCTGTTAAAGGCAGCACAGATACGCAGTATTTT. It yields the protein CSAVKGSTDTQYF. This chain links TRBV20-1 with TRBJ2-3; the D is unclear. V was shortened by 5 bases and J by 0 bases, with 9 bases between the two germline ends. CDR3 length equals 13 residues. Germline loops: CDR1 DFQATT, CDR2 SNEGSKA (reference sequence).

The chain recombines TRBV7-3 with TRBJ2-1; the match to TRBD2 covers 10 bases. The CDR3 covers 14 residues. J was trimmed by 9 bases and V by 5 bases; bases with no gene match: 7. Germline CDR1 reads SGHTA; CDR2 reads FQGTGA. CDR3 sequence (DNA): TGTGCCAGCAGCCCGCTAGCGGGAGAGAGTGAGCAGTTCTTC. Translation: CASSPLAGESEQFF.

The V gene is TRBV15, the J gene TRBJ1-1; maybe TRBD1 (6 bases). V lost 4 bases to trimming and J lost 4 bases, with 13 bases between them. Germline V gene lookup returns CDR1 LNHNV and CDR2 YYDKDF (reference sequence). The CDR3 length is 14 residues. Here the CDR3 reads CATSIRQVATEAFF. In DNA form, the CDR3 reads TGTGCCACCAGCATCCGACAGGTGGCCACTGAAGCTTTCTTT.

The CDR3 sequence: CASSLGQGISGANVLTF. CDR3 coding DNA: TGTGCCAGCAGCTTAGGGCAGGGGATCTCTGGGGCCAACGTCCTGACTTTC. The V gene is TRBV11-2, the J gene TRBJ2-6; TRBD1 might be the D (6 bases). CDR1 is SGHAT, CDR2 FQNNGV, per germline. This CDR3 comprises 17 residues. Trimming cost V 1 base and J 0 bases, with 10 bases left between them. The full variable domain, completed using reference TRBV11-2 and TRBJ2-6, is EAGVAQSPRYKIIEKRQSVAFWCNPISGHATLYWYQQILGQGPKLLIQFQNNGVVDDSQLPKDRFSAERLKGVDSTLKIQPAKLEDSAVYLCASSLGQGISGANVLTFGAGSRLTVL.

The rearrangement joins TRBV28 to TRBJ1-5; no clear D. This CDR3 region has 14 residues. Germline CDR1 MDHEN, CDR2 SYDVKM. V lost 3 bases, J lost 3 bases, and 9 bases lay in between. The CDR3 is CASSLNLFNQPQHF. DNA for the CDR3: TGTGCCAGCAGTTTGAATCTTTTCAATCAGCCCCAGCATTTT.

Worth noting for this clonotype: Its ends do not fully match the called genes, so a read error is possible. This chain uses TRBV23-1 with TRBJ2-2, with D hard to call. TRBV23-1 is recorded as an ORF, its role being uncertain. The CDR3 has 15 residues. The CDR3 sequence: CASSLTAANTRELFF. CDR3 sequence (DNA): TGCGCCAGCAGTCTGACGGCGGCGAACACCAGGGAGCTGTTTTTT.